This is a list of T cell receptor beta chains from one sample in a study of control samples from healthy donors and cancer patients. The assay was immunoSEQ multiplex PCR, and TCRdb's table has in-frame clones only and misses some. The sample yields about 49,000 clones, 65% to 90% seen once. The sequencing input was PBMCs. These receptors originate from a woman in her forties or fifties with lung cancer. Both conserved end residues are part of each CDR3.

TRBJ1-2 | TRBV7-9 | CASSDLGTAGEGYTF
TRBJ2-1 | TRBV11-3 | CASSLGLAGGGWFF
TRBJ2-5 | TRBV7-9 | CASSWAGEETQYF
TRBJ1-4 | TRBV18 | CASSPPHIDRLNEKLFF
TRBJ1-4 | TRBV7-6 | CASSLGGPTNEKLFF
TRBJ2-2 | TRBV18 | CASSPLGKNTGELFF
TRBJ2-7 | TRBV27 | CASKGQGADEQYF
TRBJ2-1 | TRBV5-1 | CASRERGNEQFF
TRBJ1-1 | TRBV7-9 | CASSLEIAGAFVDTEAFF
TRBJ2-2 | TRBV29-1 | CSVGGSGGAFDTGELFF
TRBJ2-1 | TRBV6-5 | CASSYVGTGYNEQFF
TRBJ2-3 | TRBV6-5 | CASRLRTGGDTQYF
TRBJ2-2 | TRBV6-5 | CASSRTGELFF
TRBJ1-2 | TRBV6-5 | CASRRTEDYGYTF
TRBJ2-7 | TRBV9 | CASSGVSYEQYF
TRBJ1-3 | TRBV6-5 | CASSYEWGSGNTIYF
TRBJ1-2 | TRBV7-9 | CAGVAIYGYTF
TRBJ2-1 | TRBV20-1 | CSAGTFEQFF
TRBJ1-5 | TRBV3-1/TRBV3-2 | CASSQGYRGPLNQPQHF
TRBJ2-5 | TRBV11-2 | CASSYGEGTQYF
TRBJ1-1 | TRBV25-1 | CASSEWGGAAEAFF
TRBJ1-5 | TRBV24-1 | CATSGHVSNQPQHF
TRBJ2-5 | TRBV7-9 | CASSFYGEETQYF
TRBJ1-1 | TRBV11-2 | CASSLVVGNTEAFF
TRBJ2-1 | TRBV6-5 | CASTKGSSGDNEQFF
TRBJ2-7 | TRBV11-2 | CASSSLWGSGGTSYEQYF
TRBJ1-2 | TRBV27 | CASSFRGKSNGYTF
TRBJ2-5 | TRBV5-8 | CASSFIAGGRSETQYF
TRBJ1-2 | TRBV11-2 | CASSLDPTNYGYTF
TRBJ1-5 | TRBV28 | CASRDSYSNQPQHF